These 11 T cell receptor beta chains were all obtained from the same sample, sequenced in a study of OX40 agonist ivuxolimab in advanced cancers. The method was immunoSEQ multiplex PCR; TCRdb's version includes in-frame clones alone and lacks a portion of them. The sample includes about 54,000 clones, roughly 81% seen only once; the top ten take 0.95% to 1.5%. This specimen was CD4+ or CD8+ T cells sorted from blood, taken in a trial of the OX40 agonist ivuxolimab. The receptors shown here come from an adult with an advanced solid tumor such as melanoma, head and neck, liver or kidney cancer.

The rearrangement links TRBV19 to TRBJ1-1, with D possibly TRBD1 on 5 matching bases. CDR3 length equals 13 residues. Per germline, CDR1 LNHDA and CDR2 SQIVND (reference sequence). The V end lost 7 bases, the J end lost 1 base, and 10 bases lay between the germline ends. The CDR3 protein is CASNLGENTEAFF. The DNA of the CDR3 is TGTGCCAGTAACTTGGGGGAGAACACTGAAGCTTTCTTT.

The CDR3 here is CASSLLAAGDTDTQYF. CDR3 in DNA: TGTGCCAGCAGTTTACTGGCTGCGGGAGACACAGATACGCAGTATTTT. The chain has TRBV28 and TRBJ2-3; 7 bases agree with TRBD2. The ends lost 2 bases at V and 2 bases at J; junction bases unmatched: 7. CDR1 and CDR2 (germline): MDHEN, SYDVKM. CDR3 length: 16 amino acids.

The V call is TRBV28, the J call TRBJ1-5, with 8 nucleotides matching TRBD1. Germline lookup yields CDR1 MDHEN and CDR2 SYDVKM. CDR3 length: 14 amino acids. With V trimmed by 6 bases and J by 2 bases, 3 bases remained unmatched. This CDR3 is CASRADRGNQPQHF. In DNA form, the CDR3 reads TGTGCCAGCAGAGCGGACAGGGGCAATCAGCCCCAGCATTTT.

This chain's CDR3 is CASSLLAGGGETQYF. CDR3 coding DNA: TGTGCCAGCAGTTTATTAGCGGGAGGTGGGGAGACCCAGTACTTC. The V call is TRBV27, the J call TRBJ2-5; 10 bases line up with TRBD2. Germline CDR1 is MNHEY and CDR2 is SMNVEV (reference sequence). Trimming cost V 1 base and J 5 bases; bases outside gene matches: 4. CDR3 length: 15 residues.

The chain's CDR3 is CASIPSGLINYGYTF. CDR3 DNA sequence: TGTGCCAGCATCCCCAGTGGTTTAATCAACTATGGCTACACCTTC. The V and J genes are TRBV28 and TRBJ1-2; D unresolved. The CDR3 length is 15 residues. The V end lost 7 bases, the J end lost 2 bases, and 17 bases lay between the germline ends. CDR1 MDHEN and CDR2 SYDVKM come from the germline V gene.

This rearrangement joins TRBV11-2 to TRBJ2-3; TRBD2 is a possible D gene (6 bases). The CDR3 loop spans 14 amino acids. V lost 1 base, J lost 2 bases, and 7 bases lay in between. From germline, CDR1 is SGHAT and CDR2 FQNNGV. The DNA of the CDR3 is TGTGCCAGCAGCTTAGTGCGGGACACAGATACGCAGTATTTT. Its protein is CASSLVRDTDTQYF.

The CDR3 DNA reads TGCGCCAGCAGTTCAGCGGGAGCCTACAATGAGCAGTTCTTC. Its protein is CASSSAGAYNEQFF. V is TRBV10-1 and J is TRBJ2-1, with 8 nucleotides matching TRBD2. Trimming at V came to 5 bases and at J to 2 bases, leaving 2 bases not matched to a gene. The CDR3 is 14 residues long. Germline CDR1 and CDR2: WNHNN and SYGVQD (reference sequence).

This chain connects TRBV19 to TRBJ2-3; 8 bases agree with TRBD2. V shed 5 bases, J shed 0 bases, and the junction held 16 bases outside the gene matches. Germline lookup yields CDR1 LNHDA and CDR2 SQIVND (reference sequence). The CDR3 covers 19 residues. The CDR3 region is CASSGSQAGGHPSTDTQYF. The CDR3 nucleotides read TGTGCCAGTAGTGGGTCCCAGGCGGGAGGCCACCCTAGCACAGATACGCAGTATTTT.

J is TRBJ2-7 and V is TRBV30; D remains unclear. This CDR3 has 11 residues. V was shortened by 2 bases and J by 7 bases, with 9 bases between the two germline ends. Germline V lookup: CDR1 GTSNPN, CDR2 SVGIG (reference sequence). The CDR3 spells CAWSPSREQYF. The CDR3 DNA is TGTGCCTGGAGTCCCTCCCGGGAGCAGTACTTC. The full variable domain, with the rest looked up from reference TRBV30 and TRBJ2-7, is SQTIHQWPATLVQPVGSPLSLECTVEGTSNPNLYWYRQAAGRGLQLLFYSVGIGQISSEVPQNLSASRPQDRQFILSSKKLLLSDSGFYLCAWSPSREQYFGPGTRLTVT.

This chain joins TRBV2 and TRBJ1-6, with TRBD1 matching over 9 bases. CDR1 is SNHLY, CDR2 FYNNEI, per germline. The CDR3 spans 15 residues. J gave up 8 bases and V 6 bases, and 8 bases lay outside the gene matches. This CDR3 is CASRMDRGIDSPLHF. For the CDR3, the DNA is TGTGCCAGCAGAATGGACAGGGGAATCGATTCACCCCTCCACTTT.

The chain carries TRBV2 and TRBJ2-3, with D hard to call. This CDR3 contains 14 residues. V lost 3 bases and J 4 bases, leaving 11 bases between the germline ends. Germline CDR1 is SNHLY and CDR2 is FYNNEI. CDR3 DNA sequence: TGTGCCAGCAGTGAGGACGGAGTCGCAGATACGCAGTATTTT. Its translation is CASSEDGVADTQYF.